Included here is one T cell receptor (beta chain) sequence, with context. These data come from a study of control samples from healthy donors and cancer patients. The length of the CDR3 is 13 residues. Germline-derived CDR1 and CDR2 are GTSNPN and SVGIG (reference sequence). Trimming stripped 5 bases from V and 5 bases from J, with 12 bases between. TCRdb's copy holds only in-frame clones and misses some; the assay was immunoSEQ multiplex PCR. The sample carries over 120,000 clones, about 91% recorded once. This TCR was recovered from a man aged 30 to 45 in good health. The sample comprised blood. The rearrangement joins TRBV30 to TRBJ1-4; no clear D gene. As DNA, the CDR3 is TGTGCCTGGGCTAAATGGGGAAATGAAAAACTGTTTTTT. Its protein product is CAWAKWGNEKLFF.